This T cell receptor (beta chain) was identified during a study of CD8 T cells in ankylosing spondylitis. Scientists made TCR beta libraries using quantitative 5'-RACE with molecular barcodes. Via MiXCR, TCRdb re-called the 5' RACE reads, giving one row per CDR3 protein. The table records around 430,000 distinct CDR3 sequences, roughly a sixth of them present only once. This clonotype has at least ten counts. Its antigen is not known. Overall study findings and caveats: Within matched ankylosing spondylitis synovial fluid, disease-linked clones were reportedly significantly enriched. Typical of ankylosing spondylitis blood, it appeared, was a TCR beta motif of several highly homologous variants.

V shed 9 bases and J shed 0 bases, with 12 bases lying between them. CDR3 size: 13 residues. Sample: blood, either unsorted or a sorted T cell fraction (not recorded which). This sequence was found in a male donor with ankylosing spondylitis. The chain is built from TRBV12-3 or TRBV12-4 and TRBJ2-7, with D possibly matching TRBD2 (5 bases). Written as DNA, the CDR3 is TGTGCCAGTAGGAGAGGGAGCTCCTACGAGCAGTACTTC. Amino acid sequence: CASRRGSSYEQYF.